This note documents a single TCR beta chain sequence. Construction of the TCRbeta library involved unique molecular identifiers. One entry per CDR3 protein, called by TCRdb with MiXCR from the PCR reads. The table has 420,000 or so distinct CDR3 sequences, about 11% seen once. The data are from a study of T-cell reconstitution after alpha-beta-depleted transplantation in children. The source of this sequence is a human donor who donated a stem cell graft to a child with acute myeloid leukemia. Source: PBMCs from the stem cell graft donor, taken from the stem cell graft.

The DNA for the CDR3 is TGTGCCAGCAGCCAAGATTTAGCGGGGGTTCAGAATGAGCAGTTCTTC. It is translated as CASSQDLAGVQNEQFF. The rearrangement uses TRBV3-1 and TRBJ2-1; TRBD2 matches 9 bases. Germline values: CDR1 LGHDT, CDR2 YNNKEL (reference sequence). V gave up 0 bases and J gave up 7 bases; unmatched junction bases: 7. This CDR3 contains 16 residues.